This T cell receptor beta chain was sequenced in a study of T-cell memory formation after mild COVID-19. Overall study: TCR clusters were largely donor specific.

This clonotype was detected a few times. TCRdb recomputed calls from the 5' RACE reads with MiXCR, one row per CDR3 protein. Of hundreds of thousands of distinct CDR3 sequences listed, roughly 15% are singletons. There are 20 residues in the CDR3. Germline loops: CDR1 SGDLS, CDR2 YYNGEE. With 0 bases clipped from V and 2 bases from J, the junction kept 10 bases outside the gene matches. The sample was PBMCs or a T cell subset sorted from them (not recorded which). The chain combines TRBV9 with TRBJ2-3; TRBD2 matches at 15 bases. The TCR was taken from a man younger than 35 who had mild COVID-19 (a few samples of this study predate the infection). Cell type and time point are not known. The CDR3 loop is CASSVVPTGTSGGLTDTQYF. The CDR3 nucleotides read TGTGCCAGCAGCGTAGTGCCCACCGGGACTAGCGGGGGGCTCACAGATACGCAGTATTTT.